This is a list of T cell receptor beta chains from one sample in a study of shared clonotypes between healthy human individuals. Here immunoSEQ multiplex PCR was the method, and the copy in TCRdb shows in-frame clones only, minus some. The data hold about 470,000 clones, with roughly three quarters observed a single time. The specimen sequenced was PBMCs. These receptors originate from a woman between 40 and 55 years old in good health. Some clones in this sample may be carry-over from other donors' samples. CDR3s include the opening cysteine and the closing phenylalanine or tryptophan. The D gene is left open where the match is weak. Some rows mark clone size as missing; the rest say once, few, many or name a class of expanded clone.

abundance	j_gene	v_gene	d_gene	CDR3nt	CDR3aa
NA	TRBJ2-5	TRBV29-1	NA	TGCAGCGTTGTGCTGTACGGGGAGACCCAGTACTTC	CSVVLYGETQYF
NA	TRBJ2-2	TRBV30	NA	TGTGCCTGGATGGAGGGTTTCCACACCGGGGAGCTGTTTTTT	CAWMEGFHTGELFF
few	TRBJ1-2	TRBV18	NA	TGTGCCAGCTCACCAGACGGCTATATCTATGGCTACACCTTC	CASSPDGYIYGYTF
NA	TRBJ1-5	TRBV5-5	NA	TGTGCCAGCAGCTCTCATAGCAATCAGCCCCAGCATTTT	CASSSHSNQPQHF
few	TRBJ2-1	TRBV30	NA	TGTGCCTGGAGTGGTCTAGGGGGTGAGCAGTTCTTC	CAWSGLGGEQFF
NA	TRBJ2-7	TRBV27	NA	TGTGCCAGCAGTTTACAGGCCTACGAGCAGTACTTC	CASSLQAYEQYF
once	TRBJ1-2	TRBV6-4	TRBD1	TGTGCCAGCAGTGTTGTGGCAGGGGGCATAGGCTATGGCTACACCTTC	CASSVVAGGIGYGYTF
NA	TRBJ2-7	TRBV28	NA	TGTGCCAGCAGTAACCTCCCTTCCACGCTCCGAAAAGAGCAGTACTTC	CASSNLPSTLRKEQYF
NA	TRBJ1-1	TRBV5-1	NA	TGCGCCAGCAGCCCGAGTCCGGGAACTGAAGCTTTCTTT	CASSPSPGTEAFF
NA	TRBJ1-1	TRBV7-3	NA	TGTGCCAGCAGCTTAGCGGGGGCTGGTGAAGCTTTCTTT	CASSLAGAGEAFF
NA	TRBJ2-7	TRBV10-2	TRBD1	TGCGCCAGCAGTGACAGGGGGCACGAGCAGTACTTC	CASSDRGHEQYF
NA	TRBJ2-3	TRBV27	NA	TGTGCCAGCAGTTTATGGGCAGGGTCAGGGGATACGCAGTATTTT	CASSLWAGSGDTQYF
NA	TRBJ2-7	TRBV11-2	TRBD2	TGTGCCAGCAGCCTTAGCGGGACTTCCTCCTACGAGCAGTACTTC	CASSLSGTSSYEQYF
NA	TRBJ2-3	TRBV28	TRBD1	TGTGCCAGCCGGACAGGCCATAGCACAGATACGCAGTATTTT	CASRTGHSTDTQYF
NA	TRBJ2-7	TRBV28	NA	TGTGCCAGCAGTGTCCCTAGCTACAGCTCCTACGAGCAGTACTTC	CASSVPSYSSYEQYF